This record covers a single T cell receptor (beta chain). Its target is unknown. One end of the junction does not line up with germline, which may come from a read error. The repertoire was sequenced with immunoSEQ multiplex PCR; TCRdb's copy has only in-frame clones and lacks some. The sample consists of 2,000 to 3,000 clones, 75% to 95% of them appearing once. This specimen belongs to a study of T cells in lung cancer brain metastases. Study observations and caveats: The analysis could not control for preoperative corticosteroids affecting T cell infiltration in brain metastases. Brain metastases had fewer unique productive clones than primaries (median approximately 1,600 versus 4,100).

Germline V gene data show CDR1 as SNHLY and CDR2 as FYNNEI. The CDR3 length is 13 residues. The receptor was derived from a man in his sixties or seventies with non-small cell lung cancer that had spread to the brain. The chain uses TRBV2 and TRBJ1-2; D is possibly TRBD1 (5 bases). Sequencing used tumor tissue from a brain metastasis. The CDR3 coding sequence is TGTGCTAGCAGTGAAGCGCGAGACAGCCCAAGATCCTTC. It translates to CASSEARDSPRSF.